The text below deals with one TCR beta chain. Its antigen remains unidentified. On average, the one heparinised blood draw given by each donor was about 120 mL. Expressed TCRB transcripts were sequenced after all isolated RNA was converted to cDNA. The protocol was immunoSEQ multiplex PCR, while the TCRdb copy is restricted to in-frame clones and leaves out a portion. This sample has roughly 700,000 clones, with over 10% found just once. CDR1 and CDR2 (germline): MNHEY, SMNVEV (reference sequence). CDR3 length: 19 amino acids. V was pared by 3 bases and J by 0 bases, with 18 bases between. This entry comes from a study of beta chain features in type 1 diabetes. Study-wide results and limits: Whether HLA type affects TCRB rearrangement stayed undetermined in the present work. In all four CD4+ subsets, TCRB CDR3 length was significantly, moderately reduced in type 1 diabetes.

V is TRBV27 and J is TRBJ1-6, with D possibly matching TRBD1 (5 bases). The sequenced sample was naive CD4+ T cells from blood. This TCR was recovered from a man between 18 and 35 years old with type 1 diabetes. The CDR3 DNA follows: TGTGCCAGCAGTTTCTCCCGGGACGCGGGGAGCTCCTATAATTCACCCCTCCACTTT. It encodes CASSFSRDAGSSYNSPLHF.